The entry below gives a single T cell receptor (beta chain) sequence along with its context. Germline-derived CDR1 and CDR2 are ENHRY and SYGVKD. V lost 7 bases and J lost 0, with 10 bases in between. The CDR3 consists of 14 residues. The sample belongs to a study of T-cell memory formation after mild COVID-19. One entry per CDR3 protein results from TCRdb running MiXCR on the 5' RACE reads. The sample has about 350,000 distinct CDR3 sequences; roughly 13% are singletons. The sequenced sample consisted of PBMCs or a T cell subset sorted from them (not recorded which). The chain uses TRBV10-3 and TRBJ2-1; no clear D gene. This TCR was recovered from a man in his late teens or twenties who had mild COVID-19 (a few samples of this study predate the infection). Cell type and time point are not known. CDR3 amino acids: CAIMEHLSYNEQFF. DNA of the CDR3: TGTGCCATCATGGAACACCTCTCCTACAATGAGCAGTTCTTC.